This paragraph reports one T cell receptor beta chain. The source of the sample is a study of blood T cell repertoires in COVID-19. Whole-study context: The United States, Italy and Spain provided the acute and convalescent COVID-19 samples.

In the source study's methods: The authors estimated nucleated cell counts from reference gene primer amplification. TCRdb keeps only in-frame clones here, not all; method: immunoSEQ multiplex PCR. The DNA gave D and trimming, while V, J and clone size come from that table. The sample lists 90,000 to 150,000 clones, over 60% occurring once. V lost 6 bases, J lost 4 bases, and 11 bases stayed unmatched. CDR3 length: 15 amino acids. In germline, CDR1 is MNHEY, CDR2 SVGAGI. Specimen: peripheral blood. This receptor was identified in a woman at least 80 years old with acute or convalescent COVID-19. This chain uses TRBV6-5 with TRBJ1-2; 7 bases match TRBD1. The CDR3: CASRSGTDKGYGYTF. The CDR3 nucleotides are TGTGCCAGCAGATCCGGGACAGACAAAGGCTATGGCTACACCTTC.